The 13 T cell receptor beta chains below all came from one sample that was sequenced in a study of T cells in tuberculosis. Cells were sorted from thawed PBMC rested overnight and stained with GMM-loaded CD1B tetramer, viability dye and anti-CD3. C32 glucose monomycolate from Rhodococcus equi was loaded onto the CD1B tetramers. Measured with immunoSEQ multiplex PCR; TCRdb has only the in-frame clones, and not every one. The sample yields 54,000 or so clones, under 90% seen once. The sequencing sample was made of CD1b-GMM tetramer-negative cells sorted from PBMCs. These receptors were taken from an adult woman with latent tuberculosis.

The gene calls are TRBV4-3 and TRBJ2-3, with 14 bases identical to TRBD2. Trimming removed 1 base from V and 8 bases from J; junction bases left unmatched: 5. This CDR3 is built from 16 residues. CDR1 LGHNA and CDR2 YSLEER come from the germline V gene. The CDR3 spells CASSQVTSGGAGTQYF. The CDR3 DNA is TGCGCCAGCAGCCAAGTGACTAGCGGGGGGGCGGGTACGCAGTATTTT.

The rearrangement uses TRBV7-9 and TRBJ2-1; TRBD1 aligns across 9 bases. The V and J ends lost 5 bases and 7 bases, in that order; junction bases with no gene match: 9. This CDR3 has 15 amino acids. From germline, CDR1 is SEHNR and CDR2 FQNEAQ (reference sequence). CDR3 sequence (DNA): TGTGCCAGCAGCCCCGGGACAGGGTCACGAAATGAGCAGTTCTTC. Its translation is CASSPGTGSRNEQFF. The complete variable domain, with remaining parts taken from reference TRBV7-9 and TRBJ2-1, reads DTGVSQNPRHKITKRGQNVTFRCDPISEHNRLYWYRQTLGQGPEFLTYFQNEAQLEKSRLLSDRFSAERPKGSFSTLEIQRTEQGDSAMYLCASSPGTGSRNEQFFGPGTRLTVL.

This clone was detected a few times. This chain links TRBV7-3 with TRBJ2-2; D is uncertain. The CDR3 is 16 amino acids. Trimming shortened V by 1 base and J by 0 bases, and 9 bases separated the two germline ends. CDR1 is SGHTA and CDR2 is FQGTGA in the germline V gene. The CDR3 bases are TGTGCCAGCAGCTTAAGCGAGCTCACGAACACCGGGGAGCTGTTTTTT. Protein: CASSLSELTNTGELFF.

The chain couples TRBV6-6 to TRBJ2-2; perhaps TRBD2 as D (5 bases). Germline V gene data show CDR1 as MNHNY and CDR2 as SVGAGI (reference sequence). CDR3 length: 13 residues. V lost 2 bases, J lost 5 bases, and 6 bases lay in between. CDR3: CASSYRGTGELFF. The CDR3 DNA is TGTGCCAGCAGTTACCGGGGAACCGGGGAGCTGTTTTTT.

The V call is TRBV6-1, the J call TRBJ2-5; 11 nucleotides agree with TRBD2. The CDR3 has 15 residues. Germline trimming cut 7 bases from V and 11 bases from J; bases unmatched to any gene: 15. Germline CDR1 MNHNS, CDR2 SASEGT. CDR3 DNA sequence: TGTGCCAGCATACCCACTAGCGGGAGATCAGTAGGGCAGTACTTC. Translating it yields CASIPTSGRSVGQYF.

In this sample, this clone turned up a few times. This sequence joins TRBV4-1 and TRBJ2-1; 7 bases match TRBD2. The CDR3 totals 14 residues. V lost 5 bases and J lost 0; bases outside the gene matches: 1. Germline CDR1 and CDR2: MGHRA and YSYEKL. The CDR3 region is CASSTSDSYNEQFF. For the CDR3, the DNA is TGCGCCAGCAGCACTAGCGACTCCTACAATGAGCAGTTCTTC.

This chain joins TRBV19 and TRBJ2-7; 7 bases line up with TRBD1. This CDR3 spans 15 amino acids. In germline, CDR1 is LNHDA, CDR2 SQIVND (reference sequence). Trimming took 6 bases from V and 4 from J; bases not matched to a gene: 12. This CDR3 is CASSPRQGVLYEQYF. The CDR3 region has the DNA TGTGCCAGTAGCCCCCGACAGGGAGTTTTGTACGAGCAGTACTTC.

The chain is built from TRBV28 and TRBJ2-4, with D hard to call. Trimming shortened V by 6 bases and J by 0 bases, and 12 bases separated the two germline ends. The CDR3 runs 15 residues. The V gene's germline CDR1 is MDHEN and CDR2 SYDVKM. The chain's CDR3 is CASSPSHVAKNIQYF. For the CDR3, the DNA is TGTGCCAGCAGCCCCTCACACGTAGCCAAAAACATTCAGTACTTC.

This clone showed up just a few times. This chain uses TRBV5-5 with TRBJ2-1; 9 positions match TRBD2. V dropped 4 bases and J dropped 3; count of bases not matched to a gene: 2. The CDR3 is 14 residues long. CDR1 and CDR2 from the germline V gene are SGHKS and YYEKEE (reference sequence). The CDR3 spells CASSPTSGYNEQFF. CDR3 in DNA: TGTGCCAGCAGCCCGACTAGCGGCTACAATGAGCAGTTCTTC.

CDR3 loop: CASSLLAGGSTDTQYF. The CDR3 region has the DNA TGTGCCAGCAGCCTACTAGCGGGGGGTTCCACAGATACGCAGTATTTT. The gene calls are TRBV7-3 and TRBJ2-3, with 12 bases fitting TRBD2. V was clipped by 5 bases and J by 2 bases; unmatched bases: 5. CDR3 size: 16 residues. Germline assignment: CDR1 SGHTA and CDR2 FQGTGA.

The V gene is TRBV5-5, the J gene TRBJ1-2; TRBD1 matches at 9 bases. V was pared by 3 bases and J by 2 bases, with 8 bases of the junction left unmatched. The germline V gene has CDR1 SGHKS and CDR2 YYEKEE (reference sequence). This CDR3 has 16 amino acids. CDR3 region: CASSSQPGQGNYGYTF. CDR3 DNA: TGTGCCAGCAGCTCACAGCCGGGACAGGGCAACTATGGCTACACCTTC.

CDR3 nucleotide sequence: TGCGCCAGCAGCTTGGGGGGTGGGGAGATGAACTATGGCTACACCTTC. Its translation is CASSLGGGEMNYGYTF. The gene calls are TRBV5-1 and TRBJ1-2; D gene ambiguous. Germline-derived CDR1 and CDR2 are SGHRS and YFSETQ. Trimming cost V 0 bases and J 2 bases, with 14 bases left between them. This CDR3 has 16 amino acids.

This chain uses TRBV5-6 with TRBJ2-3; TRBD1 matches 9 bases. Germline V gene sequence: CDR1 SGHDT, CDR2 YYEEEE. This CDR3 region has 14 residues. With V trimmed by 5 bases and J by 3 bases, 4 bases remained unmatched. The DNA for the CDR3 is TGTGCCAGCAGTATAGGGACAGGGACAGATACGCAGTATTTT. It encodes CASSIGTGTDTQYF.